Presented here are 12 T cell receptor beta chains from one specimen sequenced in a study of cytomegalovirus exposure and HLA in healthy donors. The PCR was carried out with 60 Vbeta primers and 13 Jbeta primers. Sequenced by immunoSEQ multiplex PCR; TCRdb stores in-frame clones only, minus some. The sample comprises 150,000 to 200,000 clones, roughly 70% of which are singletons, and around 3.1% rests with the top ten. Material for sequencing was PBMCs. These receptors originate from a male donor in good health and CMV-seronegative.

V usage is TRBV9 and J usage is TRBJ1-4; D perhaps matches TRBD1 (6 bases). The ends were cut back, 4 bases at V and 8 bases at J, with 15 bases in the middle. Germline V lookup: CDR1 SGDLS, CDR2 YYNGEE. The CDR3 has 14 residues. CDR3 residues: CASSSPGGEEKLFF. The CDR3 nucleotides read TGTGCCAGCAGCTCCCCGGGGGGCGAAGAAAAACTGTTTTTT.

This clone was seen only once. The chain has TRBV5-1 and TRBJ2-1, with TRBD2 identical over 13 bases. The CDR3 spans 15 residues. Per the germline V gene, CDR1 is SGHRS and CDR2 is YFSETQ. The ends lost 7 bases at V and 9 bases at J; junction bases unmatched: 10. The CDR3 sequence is CASVLLAGGPGEQFF. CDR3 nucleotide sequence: TGCGCCAGCGTCCTACTAGCGGGGGGGCCTGGTGAGCAGTTCTTC.

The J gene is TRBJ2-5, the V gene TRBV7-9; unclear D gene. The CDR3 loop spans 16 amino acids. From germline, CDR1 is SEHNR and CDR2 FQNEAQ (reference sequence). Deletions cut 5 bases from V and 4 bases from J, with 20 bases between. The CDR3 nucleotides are TGTGCCAGCAGCGATACTGTGTCTCCGGTTCGAGAGACCCAGTACTTC. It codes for CASSDTVSPVRETQYF.

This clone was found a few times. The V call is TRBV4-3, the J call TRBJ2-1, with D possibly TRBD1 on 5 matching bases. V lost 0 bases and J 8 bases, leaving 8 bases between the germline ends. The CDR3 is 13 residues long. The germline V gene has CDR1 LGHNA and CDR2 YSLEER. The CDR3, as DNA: TGCGCCAGCAGCCAAGACAGGGCACATGAGCAGTTCTTC. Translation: CASSQDRAHEQFF.

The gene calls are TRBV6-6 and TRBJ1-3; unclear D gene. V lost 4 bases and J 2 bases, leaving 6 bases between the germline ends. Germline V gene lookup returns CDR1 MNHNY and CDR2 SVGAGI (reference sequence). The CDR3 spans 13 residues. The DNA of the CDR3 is TGTGCCAGCAGTTCAGGCGCTGGAAACACCATATATTTT. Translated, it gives CASSSGAGNTIYF.

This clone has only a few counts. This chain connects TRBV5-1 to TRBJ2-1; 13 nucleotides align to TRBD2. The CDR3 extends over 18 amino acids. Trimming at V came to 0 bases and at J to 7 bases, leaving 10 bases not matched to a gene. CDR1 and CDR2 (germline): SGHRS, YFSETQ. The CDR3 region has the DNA TGCGCCAGCAGCTTGGACGGGCACCGACTAGCGGGAGGAAATGAGCAGTTCTTC. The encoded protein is CASSLDGHRLAGGNEQFF. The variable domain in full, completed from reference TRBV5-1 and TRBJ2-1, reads KAGVTQTPRYLIKTRGQQVTLSCSPISGHRSVSWYQQTPGQGLQFLFEYFSETQRNKGNFPGRFSGRQFSNSRSEMNVSTLELGDSALYLCASSLDGHRLAGGNEQFFGPGTRLTVL.

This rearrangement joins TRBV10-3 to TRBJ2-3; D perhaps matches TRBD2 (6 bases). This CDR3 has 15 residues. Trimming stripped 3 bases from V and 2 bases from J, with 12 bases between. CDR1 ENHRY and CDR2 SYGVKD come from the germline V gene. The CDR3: CAISEDGGDTDTQYF. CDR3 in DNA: TGTGCCATCAGTGAAGACGGCGGGGACACAGATACGCAGTATTTT.

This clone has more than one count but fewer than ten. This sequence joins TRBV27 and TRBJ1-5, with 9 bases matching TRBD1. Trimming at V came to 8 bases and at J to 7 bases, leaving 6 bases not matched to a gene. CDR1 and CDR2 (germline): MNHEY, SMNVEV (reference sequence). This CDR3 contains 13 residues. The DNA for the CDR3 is TGTGCCAGCCGGACAGGGGTTGGCCAGCCCCAGCATTTT. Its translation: CASRTGVGQPQHF.

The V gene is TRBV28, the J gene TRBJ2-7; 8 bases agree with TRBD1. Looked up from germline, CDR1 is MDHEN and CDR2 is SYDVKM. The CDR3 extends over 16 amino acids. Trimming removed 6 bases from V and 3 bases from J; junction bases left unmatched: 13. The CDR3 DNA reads TGTGCCAGCAGCCCAACGACAGGGGCGGGTGGCTACGAGCAGTACTTC. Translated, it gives CASSPTTGAGGYEQYF.

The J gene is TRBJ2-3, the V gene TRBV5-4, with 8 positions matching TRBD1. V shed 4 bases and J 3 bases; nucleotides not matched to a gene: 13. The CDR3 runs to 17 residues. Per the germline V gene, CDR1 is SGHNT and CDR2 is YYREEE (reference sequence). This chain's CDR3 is CASSRRTGQGHTDTQYF. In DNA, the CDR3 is TGTGCCAGCAGCCGGCGGACTGGACAGGGACATACAGATACGCAGTATTTT.

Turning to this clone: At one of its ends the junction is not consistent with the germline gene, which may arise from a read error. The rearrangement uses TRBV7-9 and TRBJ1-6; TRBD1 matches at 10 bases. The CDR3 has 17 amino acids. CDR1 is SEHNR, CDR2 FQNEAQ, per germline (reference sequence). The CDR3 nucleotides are TGTTCCAGCAGCCCGACAGGGGGCGCCTTGAGGAATTCACCCCTCCACTTT. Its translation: CSSSPTGGALRNSPLHF.

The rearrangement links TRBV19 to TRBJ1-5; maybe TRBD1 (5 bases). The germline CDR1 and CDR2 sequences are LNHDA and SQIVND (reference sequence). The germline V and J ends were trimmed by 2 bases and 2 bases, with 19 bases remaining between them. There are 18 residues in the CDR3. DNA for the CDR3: TGTGCCAGTAGTATACTGGGGCAGGGCAGGGATGGCAATCAGCCCCAGCATTTT. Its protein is CASSILGQGRDGNQPQHF.